The next 32 T cell receptor beta chains were all read from a single sample in a study of T cell clonality in common variable immunodeficiency. Profiled with immunoSEQ multiplex PCR; TCRdb holds only in-frame clones, not every one. The sample offers approximately 44,000 clones and no singletons, the top ten holding 10%. The specimen was peripheral blood mononuclear cells. These receptors were taken from a person aged 18-69 years in good health.

This clone was seen ten or more times. Read coverage stops 3 residues before the CDR3 terminus; the germline J gene supplies the remainder. The chain links TRBV2 to TRBJ1-6; the match to TRBD1 covers 8 bases. The ends lost 6 bases at V and 9 bases at J; junction bases unmatched: 7. The CDR3 is 14 residues long. CDR1 is SNHLY, CDR2 FYNNEI, per germline. The sequenced CDR3 bases are TGTGCCAGCAGGGGAGGACAGGGAGGTTCACCC. The encoded protein is CASRGGQGGSP. The entire CDR3 protein reads CASRGGQGGSPLHF.

This clone was seen ten or more times. Read sequence stops 3 residues before the CDR3 end, and the germline J gene provides the missing end. V usage is TRBV2 and J usage is TRBJ1-2; 7 bases are a match to TRBD1. This CDR3 has 16 residues. The germline V gene has CDR1 SNHLY and CDR2 FYNNEI. The V segment lost 8 bases and the J segment 4 bases; nucleotides outside the gene matches: 16. Incomplete CDR3 DNA: TGTGCCAGCTCGGGGACAGTCCCCGCCGTGGGCTATGGC. Encoded protein: CASSGTVPAVGYG. Given in full, the CDR3 is CASSGTVPAVGYGYTF.

This clone was observed at least ten times. Sequencing ends 3 residues short of the CDR3 end; the germline J gene provides the rest. The V and J genes are TRBV7-3 and TRBJ2-3; 8 nucleotides match TRBD2. With V trimmed by 3 bases and J by 0 bases, 11 bases remained unmatched. This CDR3 is built from 18 residues. From germline, CDR1 is SGHTA and CDR2 FQGTGA. The sequenced CDR3 bases are TGTGCCAGCAGCTTGAGGGTGGTAGCGGGGACTAGCACAGATACG. This sequence encodes CASSLRVVAGTSTDT. The entire CDR3 protein is CASSLRVVAGTSTDTQYF. The full variable domain, its missing parts supplied by reference TRBV7-3 and TRBJ2-3, is GAGVSQTPSNKVTEKGKYVELRCDPISGHTALYWYRQSLGQGPEFLIYFQGTGAADDSGLPNDRFFAVRPEGSVSTLKIQRTERGDSAVYLCASSLRVVAGTSTDTQYFGPGTRLTVL.

This clone was seen ten or more times. The read ends 3 residues shy of where the CDR3 ends; the end is completed using the germline J gene. This chain links TRBV13 with TRBJ1-2, with D tentatively TRBD1 (6 bases). The CDR3 has 14 amino acids. Germline-derived CDR1 and CDR2 are PRHDT and FYEKMQ (reference sequence). Trimming left V 0 bases short and J 7 bases short, with 12 bases between. The sequenced CDR3 bases are TGTGCCAGCAGCTTAGGTAGTCAGGGGTTTGGC. The encoded protein is CASSLGSQGFG. The entire CDR3 sequence reads CASSLGSQGFGYTF.

This clone has ten or more counts. Sequencing ends 3 residues short of the CDR3 end; the germline J gene provides the rest. The V gene is TRBV13, the J gene TRBJ1-2; a weak D match, TRBD1 (6 bases). This CDR3 is 16 amino acids long. Deletions cut 4 bases from V and 2 bases from J, with 17 bases between. Germline CDR1 is PRHDT and CDR2 is FYEKMQ (reference sequence). CDR3 sequence: CASSSRTEALNYGYTF. The DNA read from the CDR3 is TGTGCCAGCAGCTCTCGGACAGAGGCGTTAAACTATGGC.

There are many counts of this clone. The CDR3 end falls 3 residues outside the read, so it is completed with the germline J gene. The chain combines TRBV5-1 with TRBJ2-5, with D tentatively TRBD2 (5 bases). The CDR3 loop spans 12 amino acids. Looked up from germline, CDR1 is SGHRS and CDR2 is YFSETQ. V lost 3 bases, J lost 5 bases, and 8 bases lay in between. CDR3 region: CASSSRGETQYF. Partial CDR3 DNA: TGCGCCAGCAGCTCTCGCGGGGAGACC.

This clone appeared many times. The CDR3 DNA, read in part, is TGTGCCAGCTCAGCGGGCGGAGATGGCACTGAA. It is translated as CASSAGGDGTE. The whole CDR3 sequence reads CASSAGGDGTEAFF. The rearrangement links TRBV18 to TRBJ1-1; D is uncertain. The CDR3 end lies 3 residues beyond the end of the read and is filled in from the germline J gene. The CDR3 is 14 residues long. The germline V and J ends were trimmed by 5 bases and 4 bases, with 14 bases remaining between them. CDR1 and CDR2 (germline): KGHSH, LQKENI.

This clone showed up many times. The read ends 3 residues shy of where the CDR3 ends; the end is completed using the germline J gene. The chain couples TRBV7-8 to TRBJ2-2; 9 bases are a match to TRBD1. The CDR3 contains 16 residues. V shed 4 bases, J shed 3 bases, and the junction held 6 bases outside the gene matches. Germline V gene lookup returns CDR1 SGHVS and CDR2 FQNEAQ. The CDR3 loop is CASSSRDREYTGELFF. The sequenced CDR3 bases are TGTGCCAGCAGCTCCCGGGACAGGGAATACACCGGGGAG.

This clone was observed many times. Sequencing ends 3 residues short of the CDR3 end; the germline J gene provides the rest. This same CDR3 is encoded by further DNA sequences in the sample. This chain links TRBV7-2 with TRBJ2-7; TRBD1 aligns across 8 bases. V lost 5 bases to trimming and J lost 4 bases; unmatched junction nucleotides: 4. The germline V gene has CDR1 SGHTA and CDR2 FQGNSA. The CDR3 has 13 residues. CDR3 loop: CASSRDRKYEQYF. Partial CDR3 DNA: TGTGCCAGCAGCCGGGACAGGAAGTACGAG.

This clone has a count of ten or more. This chain's CDR3 is CSAKTSGSTDTQYF. Incomplete CDR3 DNA: TGCAGTGCAAAGACTAGCGGGAGCACAGATACG. The rearrangement joins TRBV20-1 to TRBJ2-3; 10 bases are shared with TRBD2. Read coverage stops 3 residues before the CDR3 terminus; the germline J gene supplies the remainder. J gave up 0 bases and V 6 bases, and 3 bases lay outside the gene matches. CDR3 length: 14 residues. The V gene's germline CDR1 is DFQATT and CDR2 SNEGSKA (reference sequence).

This clone was recorded many times. The read comes to an end 3 residues before the CDR3 does, leaving the germline J gene to fill in the end. V usage is TRBV7-8 and J usage is TRBJ1-5; 10 positions agree with TRBD1. CDR3 length: 17 residues. The V segment lost 2 bases and the J segment 5 bases; nucleotides outside the gene matches: 9. CDR1 and CDR2 from the germline V gene are SGHVS and FQNEAQ. CDR3 sequence: CASSLYPRDRGYQPQHF. Partial CDR3 DNA: TGTGCCAGCAGCTTATATCCTAGGGACAGGGGTTATCAGCCC.

There are many counts of this clone. The read gets to within 3 residues of the CDR3 end, and the germline J gene fills in the rest. The gene calls are TRBV4-2 and TRBJ1-2, with D possibly TRBD1 on 5 matching bases. The CDR3 totals 15 residues. Germline assignment: CDR1 LGHNA and CDR2 YNFKEQ. Trimming removed 0 bases from V and 4 bases from J, with 12 bases in between. The CDR3 bases that were read are TGTGCCAGCAGCCAAGATCAGGTGGACACCTATGGC. Protein: CASSQDQVDTYG. From start to end, the CDR3 is CASSQDQVDTYGYTF.

The sample holds many counts of this clone. At one of its ends the junction is not consistent with the germline gene, which may arise from a read error. With the read ending 3 residues before the CDR3 end, the germline J gene is used to fill in that end. The sample carries other DNA sequences with the same CDR3. J is TRBJ2-1 and V is TRBV4-2; 9 bases line up with TRBD1. Germline V gene sequence: CDR1 LGHNA, CDR2 YNFKEQ. This CDR3 spans 17 amino acids. The CDR3 reads CASSQVATGGGISEQFF. CDR3 DNA (partial): TGCGCCAGCAGCCAAGTAGCGACAGGGGGTGGAATTAGTGAG.

This clone was counted many times. The read is 3 residues too short to cover the CDR3 end, so that end is filled in from the germline J gene. The J gene is TRBJ1-2, the V gene TRBV5-1, with a weak D call TRBD1 (6 bases). The CDR3 sequence is 14 residues long. From germline, CDR1 is SGHRS and CDR2 YFSETQ. The covered CDR3 bases are TGCGCCAGCAGCATGGACAGTCCTACAGAGGGC. Protein: CASSMDSPTEG. The complete CDR3 protein is CASSMDSPTEGYTF. Variable domain in full (rest from reference TRBV5-1 and TRBJ1-2): KAGVTQTPRYLIKTRGQQVTLSCSPISGHRSVSWYQQTPGQGLQFLFEYFSETQRNKGNFPGRFSGRQFSNSRSEMNVSTLELGDSALYLCASSMDSPTEGYTFGSGTRLTVV.

This clone occurred many times. Sequencing ends 3 residues short of the CDR3 end; the germline J gene provides the rest. The chain recombines TRBV6-1 with TRBJ2-7; 10 nucleotides align to TRBD2. Germline V lookup: CDR1 MNHNS, CDR2 SASEGT. V was pared by 4 bases and J by 3 bases, with 6 bases of the junction left unmatched. CDR3 length: 15 residues. CDR3 loop: CASSVLAGLYYEQYF. The CDR3 DNA, read in part, is TGTGCCAGCAGTGTACTAGCGGGGCTATACTACGAG.

This clone was counted ten times or more. The CDR3 end lies 3 residues beyond the end of the read and is filled in from the germline J gene. The rearrangement links TRBV13 to TRBJ2-1, with D possibly matching TRBD2 (7 bases). The CDR3 contains 14 residues. Germline V CDR1 and CDR2: PRHDT, FYEKMQ (reference sequence). V was shortened by 5 bases and J by 6 bases, with 14 bases between the two germline ends. Incomplete CDR3 DNA: TGTGCCAGCAGCCAAGAGGGGGAGGGCAATGAG. Its translation is CASSQEGEGNE. The whole CDR3 is CASSQEGEGNEQFF.

A few counts support this clone. One base separates it from a far larger clone, so it is likely a read error. The CDR3 goes on 3 residues after the read ends, and that part is filled in from the germline J gene. This same CDR3 is encoded by further DNA sequences in the sample. This chain uses TRBV7-2 with TRBJ2-7; TRBD2 agrees at 7 bases. CDR3 length equals 14 residues. V lost 3 bases, J lost 3 bases, and 5 bases stayed unmatched. The germline gives CDR1 SGHTA, CDR2 FQGNSA. The CDR3 DNA, read in part, is TGTGCCAGCAGCTTCCAGCGGGGTATCTACGAG. Its translation: CASSFQRGIYE. From start to end, the CDR3 is CASSFQRGIYEQYF.

This clone was observed many times. The read ends 3 residues shy of where the CDR3 ends; the end is completed using the germline J gene. The chain is built from TRBV19 and TRBJ1-2; tentatively, D is TRBD1 (6 bases). Germline values: CDR1 LNHDA, CDR2 SQIVND (reference sequence). CDR3 length: 12 amino acids. V gave up 6 bases and J gave up 4 bases, with 9 bases separating them. CDR3 amino acids: CASRQGSYGYTF. Incomplete CDR3 DNA: TGTGCCAGTAGACAGGGAAGCTATGGC.

With respect to this clone: Coverage ceases 3 residues before the CDR3 finishes, and the germline J gene fills in the end. The rearrangement joins TRBV13 to TRBJ2-1, with a possible D match to TRBD2 (5 bases). The CDR3 contains 14 residues. Germline CDR1 PRHDT, CDR2 FYEKMQ (reference sequence). The V end was cut by 6 bases, the J end by 0 bases, with 9 bases between. The CDR3 sequence is CASRQGLSYNEQFF. The sequenced part of the CDR3 DNA is TGTGCCAGCAGACAAGGACTCTCCTACAATGAG.

This clone was recorded many times. The read falls 3 residues short of the CDR3 end, and the missing part is taken from the germline J gene. The chain carries TRBV2 and TRBJ1-2; D may be TRBD1 (6 bases). There are 14 residues in the CDR3. V lost 2 bases and J 0 bases, leaving 7 bases between the germline ends. In germline, CDR1 is SNHLY, CDR2 FYNNEI. CDR3 amino acids: CASSEQGTNYGYTF. The CDR3 DNA, read in part, is TGTGCCAGCAGTGAACAGGGGACTAACTATGGC.

This clone was observed at least ten times. The CDR3 end falls 3 residues outside the read, so it is completed with the germline J gene. The genes are TRBV7-3 and TRBJ2-1; 8 bases align to TRBD2. CDR3 length equals 14 residues. Unmatched junction bases numbered 6, after V lost 5 bases and J lost 6 bases. Germline V CDR1 and CDR2: SGHTA, FQGTGA. The CDR3 is CASSAPGGGNEQFF. The CDR3 bases that were read are TGTGCCAGCAGCGCCCCGGGGGGGGGCAATGAG.

This clone appeared many times. Coverage ceases 3 residues before the CDR3 finishes, and the germline J gene fills in the end. The chain is built from TRBV10-3 and TRBJ2-2; TRBD2 agrees at 9 bases. There are 14 residues in the CDR3. Germline CDR1 and CDR2: ENHRY and SYGVKD. The J segment lost 6 bases and the V segment lost 6 bases, leaving 5 bases of the junction unmatched. CDR3 DNA (partial): TGTGCCATCAGCGCTGGACTAGCGTCCGGGGAG. It specifies CAISAGLASGE. The CDR3 in its entirety is CAISAGLASGELFF.

Ten or more counts support this clone. The read finishes 3 residues shy of the CDR3 end, and the germline J gene is used to complete it. The chain couples TRBV13 to TRBJ2-1, with 14 bases identical to TRBD2. CDR3 length equals 16 residues. Per the germline V gene, CDR1 is PRHDT and CDR2 is FYEKMQ (reference sequence). The ends lost 3 bases at V and 4 bases at J; junction bases unmatched: 2. The sequenced part of the CDR3 DNA is TGTGCCAGCAGCTTGACTAGCGGGAGGGTATACAATGAG. Translating it yields CASSLTSGRVYNE. The CDR3 in full is CASSLTSGRVYNEQFF.

This clone was detected many times. The read halts 3 residues ahead of the CDR3 end, with the missing end drawn from the germline J gene. The gene calls are TRBV6-1 and TRBJ1-1; 10 bases fit TRBD1. Looked up from germline, CDR1 is MNHNS and CDR2 is SASEGT. The CDR3 loop spans 14 amino acids. J gave up 4 bases and V 4 bases, and 3 bases lay outside the gene matches. CDR3 sequence: CASSVGTGVTEAFF. CDR3 DNA (partial): TGTGCCAGCAGTGTGGGGACAGGGGTCACTGAA.

There are many counts of this clone. Read data end 3 residues before the CDR3 end; the end is taken from the germline J gene. The chain combines TRBV9 with TRBJ2-6, with 12 bases lining up with TRBD1. The germline gives CDR1 SGDLS, CDR2 YYNGEE. Trimming took 6 bases from V and 3 from J; bases not matched to a gene: 7. This CDR3 is 17 amino acids long. The CDR3 is CASTPGQGARGANVLTF. Incomplete CDR3 DNA: TGTGCCAGCACGCCGGGACAGGGGGCACGTGGGGCCAACGTC.

In this sample, this clone turned up many times. The read halts 3 residues ahead of the CDR3 end, with the missing end drawn from the germline J gene. The gene calls are TRBV7-3 and TRBJ2-3; D call uncertain. There are 14 residues in the CDR3. Trimming shortened V by 4 bases and J by 1 base, and 9 bases separated the two germline ends. Germline CDR1 is SGHTA and CDR2 is FQGTGA. CDR3 bases read: TGTGCCAGCAGCTCTAAGCTCGGCACAGATACG. It yields the protein CASSSKLGTDT. In full, the CDR3 is CASSSKLGTDTQYF. The complete variable domain, with remaining parts taken from reference TRBV7-3 and TRBJ2-3, reads GAGVSQTPSNKVTEKGKYVELRCDPISGHTALYWYRQSLGQGPEFLIYFQGTGAADDSGLPNDRFFAVRPEGSVSTLKIQRTERGDSAVYLCASSSKLGTDTQYFGPGTRLTVL.

This clone was seen many times. The missing CDR3 end, 3 residues past where the read stops, is filled in from the germline J gene. The V and J genes are TRBV20-1 and TRBJ2-3; TRBD2 matches 8 bases. Germline lookup yields CDR1 DFQATT and CDR2 SNEGSKA (reference sequence). This CDR3 has 15 amino acids. The ends lost 2 bases at V and 4 bases at J; junction bases unmatched: 8. This chain's CDR3 is CSARKTGTSADTQYF. CDR3 bases read: TGCAGTGCTAGAAAAACCGGGACTAGTGCAGATACG.

In this sample, this clone turned up many times. The CDR3 end is not reached by the read, which stops 3 residues before it; the germline J gene fills it in. This chain joins TRBV5-4 and TRBJ1-6; 7 bases map to TRBD1. V lost 4 bases, J lost 7 bases, and 8 bases stayed unmatched. In germline, CDR1 is SGHNT, CDR2 YYREEE (reference sequence). There are 15 residues in the CDR3. This CDR3 reads CASSTPGGRNSPLHF. Partial CDR3 DNA: TGTGCCAGCAGCACACCAGGGGGTCGGAATTCACCC.

In this sample, this clone turned up a few times. The read halts 3 residues ahead of the CDR3 end, with the missing end drawn from the germline J gene. Other nucleotide sequences from this sample produce the same CDR3. This chain joins TRBV23-1 and TRBJ2-1; D is possibly TRBD1 or TRBD2 (6 bases each). TRBV23-1 falls under the ORF class, with uncertain function. The V end was cut by 8 bases, the J end by 9 bases, with 17 bases between. This CDR3 contains 13 residues. Partial CDR3 DNA: TGCGCCAGCGGAGGGATCAGGGGCGGTGAG. This encodes CASGGIRGGE. From start to end, the CDR3 is CASGGIRGGEQFF.

This clone was seen at least ten times. The read ends 3 residues before the CDR3 terminus; that terminus is restored from the germline J gene. The chain combines TRBV7-8 with TRBJ1-2; D is unclear. This CDR3 spans 17 amino acids. V was pared by 5 bases and J by 1 base, with 20 bases between. Germline values: CDR1 SGHVS, CDR2 FQNEAQ. Here the CDR3 reads CASSQAGNRAFNYGYTF. The sequenced CDR3 bases are TGTGCCAGCAGCCAGGCGGGGAATAGGGCTTTTAACTATGGC.

This clone was counted ten times or more. A read error may account for a junction end that differs from germline. The CDR3 end falls 3 residues outside the read, so it is completed with the germline J gene. This chain joins TRBV4-2 and TRBJ2-3; no definite D call. The CDR3 length is 17 residues. Germline lookup yields CDR1 LGHNA and CDR2 YNFKEQ. The CDR3 sequence: CASSPSPVRSSTDTQYF. The CDR3 DNA, read in part, is TGCGCCAGCAGCCCCTCTCCCGTGCGGAGTAGCACAGATACG.

This clone was seen ten or more times. The CDR3 is cut off 3 residues early in the read; its end comes from the germline J gene. The J gene is TRBJ2-3, the V gene TRBV6-1, with D possibly TRBD1 on 6 matching bases. This CDR3 comprises 16 residues. The germline V gene has CDR1 MNHNS and CDR2 SASEGT. V shed 4 bases and J shed 3 bases, with 17 bases lying between them. The CDR3 loop reads CASSGNPVRGTDTQYF. Incomplete CDR3 DNA: TGTGCCAGCAGTGGGAACCCCGTTAGGGGGACAGATACG.